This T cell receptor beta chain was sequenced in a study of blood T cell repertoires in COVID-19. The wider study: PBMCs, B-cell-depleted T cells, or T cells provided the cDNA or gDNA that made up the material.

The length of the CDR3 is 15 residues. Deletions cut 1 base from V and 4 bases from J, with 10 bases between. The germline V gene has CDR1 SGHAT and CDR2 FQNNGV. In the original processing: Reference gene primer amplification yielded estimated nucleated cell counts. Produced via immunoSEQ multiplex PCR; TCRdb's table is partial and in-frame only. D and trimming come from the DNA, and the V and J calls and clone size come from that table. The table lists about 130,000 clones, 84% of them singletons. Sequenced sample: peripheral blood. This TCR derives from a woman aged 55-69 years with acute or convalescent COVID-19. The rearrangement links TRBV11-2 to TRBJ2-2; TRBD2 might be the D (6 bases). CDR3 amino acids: CASSLGRGTTGELFF. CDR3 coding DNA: TGTGCCAGCAGCTTAGGGCGGGGAACCACCGGGGAGCTGTTTTTT.